These 22 T cell receptor beta chains share one sample of origin, sequenced in a study of shared clonotypes between healthy human individuals. TCRdb keeps only in-frame clones here, not all; method: immunoSEQ multiplex PCR. This table has about 330,000 clones, about 74% appearing once. Input material: memory CD4+ T cells sorted from blood. Regarding subset: CD45RA-negative fraction. Receptors originate from a man aged 25-45 years in good health.

The chain has TRBV5-1 and TRBJ2-5; D gene ambiguous. V was cut by 0 bases and J by 4 bases, with 10 bases left in between. Germline CDR1 is SGHRS and CDR2 is YFSETQ. The CDR3 spans 14 residues. The CDR3 reads CASSLGGQRETQYF. The DNA of the CDR3 is TGCGCCAGCAGCTTGGGTGGTCAAAGAGAGACCCAGTACTTC.

This sequence joins TRBV4-1 and TRBJ2-1, with D perhaps TRBD2 (6 bases). Per the germline V gene, CDR1 is MGHRA and CDR2 is YSYEKL. The CDR3 is 18 residues long. Trimming removed 0 bases at V and 9 bases at J, with 24 bases between. In nucleotides, the CDR3 is TGCGCCAGCAGCCAAGATGGGGCCGGGGGTAGTTTCAGGGCTGAGCAGTTCTTC. Its protein product is CASSQDGAGGSFRAEQFF.

The gene calls are TRBV7-2 and TRBJ2-7; D is perhaps TRBD2 (5 bases). V was trimmed by 7 bases and J by 3 bases, leaving 16 bases between them. Germline V gene lookup returns CDR1 SGHTA and CDR2 FQGNSA. The CDR3 loop spans 14 amino acids. The CDR3 DNA reads as TGTGCCAGCAACAAGGTCCCAGCGGTCTACGAGCAGTACTTC. It codes for CASNKVPAVYEQYF.

This rearrangement joins TRBV5-1 to TRBJ2-5, with 11 bases matching TRBD2. J lost 5 bases, V lost 2 bases, and 11 bases had no gene match. CDR1 is SGHRS, CDR2 YFSETQ, per germline. The CDR3 consists of 17 residues. The CDR3: CASSFRTLAGVEETQYF. The CDR3 bases are TGCGCCAGCAGCTTCCGAACACTAGCGGGAGTTGAGGAGACCCAGTACTTC.

This clone has a single count. This same CDR3 is encoded by further DNA sequences in the sample. The chain combines TRBV5-5 with TRBJ2-3; D is unclear. This CDR3 comprises 14 residues. Germline V gene data show CDR1 as SGHKS and CDR2 as YYEKEE (reference sequence). V lost 4 bases to trimming and J lost 1 base, with 10 bases between them. CDR3 in amino acids: CASSHDTGTDTQYF. Here the CDR3 DNA reads TGTGCCAGCAGCCATGACACCGGCACAGATACGCAGTATTTT. Variable domain in full (rest from reference TRBV5-5 and TRBJ2-3): DAGVTQSPTHLIKTRGQQVTLRCSPISGHKSVSWYQQVLGQGPQFIFQYYEKEERGRGNFPDRFSARQFPNYSSELNVNALLLGDSALYLCASSHDTGTDTQYFGPGTRLTVL.

The V call is TRBV5-1, the J call TRBJ2-2; a weak D match, TRBD1 (6 bases). Germline V gene lookup returns CDR1 SGHRS and CDR2 YFSETQ. V lost 4 bases to trimming and J lost 1 base, with 23 bases between them. This CDR3 has 19 residues. The CDR3 loop is CASSPKLLGTNLNTGELFF. The CDR3 DNA sequence: TGCGCCAGCAGCCCTAAACTCCTCGGGACAAATTTGAACACCGGGGAGCTGTTTTTT.

This clone has only a few counts. The gene calls are TRBV5-6 and TRBJ2-3; TRBD2 matches 11 bases. The CDR3 is made up of 16 amino acids. Per germline, CDR1 SGHDT and CDR2 YYEEEE. The ends lost 4 bases at V and 6 bases at J; junction bases unmatched: 10. The CDR3 nucleotides are TGTGCCAGCAGCCTGGACCTACTAGCGGGAGCGGATACGCAGTATTTT. This sequence encodes CASSLDLLAGADTQYF. The variable domain in full, completed from reference TRBV5-6 and TRBJ2-3, reads DAGVTQSPTHLIKTRGQQVTLRCSPKSGHDTVSWYQQALGQGPQFIFQYYEEEERQRGNFPDRFSGHQFPNYSSELNVNALLLGDSALYLCASSLDLLAGADTQYFGPGTRLTVL.

This clone was seen only once. V usage is TRBV6-1 and J usage is TRBJ2-7; 9 bases align to TRBD2. CDR3 length equals 14 residues. The ends lost 5 bases at V and 6 bases at J; junction bases unmatched: 8. Germline V gene data show CDR1 as MNHNS and CDR2 as SASEGT. The CDR3 region is CASSLLSGSGEQYF. DNA of the CDR3: TGTGCCAGCAGTTTACTTAGCGGGAGCGGCGAGCAGTACTTC.

The chain joins TRBV19 to TRBJ1-1; no firm D call. Trimming pared 7 bases from V and 7 bases from J, leaving 4 bases between. CDR1 is LNHDA and CDR2 is SQIVND in the germline V gene (reference sequence). The CDR3 covers 9 residues. The CDR3 loop is CASTLEAFF. Written as DNA, the CDR3 is TGTGCCAGTACCCTTGAAGCTTTCTTT.

The genes are TRBV18 and TRBJ1-1; no firm D call. The ends were cut back, 1 base at V and 1 base at J, with 7 bases in the middle. CDR3 length: 14 amino acids. Germline lookup yields CDR1 KGHSH and CDR2 LQKENI. CDR3 in amino acids: CASSPQRTNTEAFF. CDR3 sequence (DNA): TGTGCCAGCTCACCACAGAGGACGAACACTGAAGCTTTCTTT.

The chain employs TRBV6-5 and TRBJ2-3, with D possibly being TRBD1 (6 bases). The V and J ends lost 7 bases and 6 bases respectively, with 17 bases between them. Germline CDR1 and CDR2: MNHEY and SVGAGI. CDR3 length: 14 residues. The CDR3 spells CASTKGVEGDTQYF. CDR3 DNA sequence: TGTGCCAGCACTAAGGGGGTAGAGGGGGATACGCAGTATTTT.

The chain recombines TRBV5-1 with TRBJ2-3; 10 nucleotides match TRBD2. The V segment lost 0 bases and the J segment 3 bases; nucleotides outside the gene matches: 4. This CDR3 is 16 amino acids long. Germline CDR1 reads SGHRS; CDR2 reads YFSETQ. The CDR3 nucleotides are TGCGCCAGCAGCTTGGAAGGGACTAGCGAGACAGATACGCAGTATTTT. It is translated as CASSLEGTSETDTQYF.

The rearrangement uses TRBV6-5 and TRBJ1-6; 7 positions agree with TRBD1. The V and J ends lost 6 bases and 6 bases, in that order; junction bases with no gene match: 5. Looked up from germline, CDR1 is MNHEY and CDR2 is SVGAGI. CDR3 size: 14 residues. CDR3 sequence (DNA): TGTGCCAGCAGCAACAGGGGTGGTAATTCACCCCTCCACTTT. Its protein is CASSNRGGNSPLHF.

This clone was recorded many times. The V call is TRBV21-1, the J call TRBJ2-7; the table's TRBD2 call for D was not verified on the DNA. TRBV21-1 is designated a pseudogene. The CDR3 consists of 18 residues. CDR3 in DNA: TGTGCCAGCAGCAAAGGGGGACTAGCGGGCGAACGCTCCTACGAGCAGTACTTC. Translating it yields CASSKGGLAGERSYEQYF.

This clone showed up just a few times. The CDR3 spells CSVGGGVGPLEQFF. The CDR3 region has the DNA TGCAGCGTTGGCGGCGGTGTCGGGCCTTTGGAGCAGTTCTTC. This chain links TRBV29-1 with TRBJ2-1; D remains unclear. The CDR3 runs to 14 residues. V lost 4 bases and J lost 10, with 20 bases in between. Germline assignment: CDR1 SQVTM and CDR2 ANQGSEA.

This sequence joins TRBV7-9 and TRBJ2-4, with D uncertain. Germline CDR1 reads SEHNR; CDR2 reads FQNEAQ (reference sequence). Trimming left V 5 bases short and J 5 bases short, with 16 bases between. There are 15 residues in the CDR3. The CDR3 protein is CASSPRTDTQNIQYF. As DNA, the CDR3 is TGTGCCAGCAGCCCCCGGACCGACACGCAAAACATTCAGTACTTC.

The CDR3 DNA follows: TGTGCCAGCAGCTCCGAAGACCCATACGAGCAGTACTTC. This encodes CASSSEDPYEQYF. This rearrangement joins TRBV7-9 to TRBJ2-7, with D uncertain. The V and J ends lost 4 bases and 4 bases respectively, with 11 bases between them. This CDR3 is 13 amino acids long. CDR1 and CDR2 (germline): SEHNR, FQNEAQ (reference sequence).

The rearrangement links TRBV6-1 to TRBJ2-3, with unresolved D. This CDR3 spans 15 amino acids. Per germline, CDR1 MNHNS and CDR2 SASEGT. The ends were cut back, 1 base at V and 3 bases at J, with 11 bases in the middle. The CDR3 DNA follows: TGTGCCAGCAGTGAAGACTGGGGTAGGACAGATACGCAGTATTTT. Amino acids: CASSEDWGRTDTQYF.

The CDR3 here is CASSRSGLMNTEAFF. The CDR3 bases are TGTGCCAGCTCACGGTCAGGGCTTATGAACACTGAAGCTTTCTTT. This chain joins TRBV18 and TRBJ1-1; a weak D match, TRBD1 (5 bases). This CDR3 has 15 amino acids. Germline V gene lookup returns CDR1 KGHSH and CDR2 LQKENI. V was cut by 4 bases and J by 0 bases, with 12 bases left in between.

This sequence joins TRBV27 and TRBJ2-1, with TRBD1 identical over 12 bases. CDR3 size: 18 residues. Germline lookup yields CDR1 MNHEY and CDR2 SMNVEV (reference sequence). The trim removed 6 bases at V and 1 base at J, leaving 10 bases unmatched. The CDR3 reads CASSDRDRGPISYNEQFF. CDR3 nucleotides: TGTGCCAGCAGCGACCGGGACAGGGGGCCCATTTCCTACAATGAGCAGTTCTTC.

The chain carries TRBV5-4 and TRBJ1-5, with D possibly matching TRBD1 (5 bases). Germline CDR1 is SGHNT and CDR2 is YYREEE (reference sequence). CDR3 length equals 14 residues. V was trimmed by 3 bases and J by 3 bases, leaving 10 bases between them. CDR3 nucleotides: TGTGCCAGCAGCTCAGGGATAGACAATCAGCCCCAGCATTTT. As protein: CASSSGIDNQPQHF.

In nucleotides, the CDR3 is TGCAGTGGCAGGGGCACAGATACGCAGTATTTT. Translating gives CSGRGTDTQYF. The gene calls are TRBV20-1 and TRBJ2-3; the D gene is possibly TRBD1 (5 bases). The CDR3 is made up of 11 amino acids. CDR1 and CDR2 from the germline V gene are DFQATT and SNEGSKA (reference sequence). V was cut by 7 bases and J by 1 base, with 6 bases left in between.